The entry that follows covers one TCR beta chain sequence. What it binds is unknown. Primers used in a second PCR of roughly 6 to 11 cycles were a sample-barcoded 5' primer and a J-beta primer mix. TCRdb fed the 5' RACE reads into MiXCR, producing one record per CDR3 protein. The repertoire holds some 760,000 distinct CDR3 sequences, with around 25% as singletons. The data stem from a study of blood T cells in healthy people across ages. General observations from the study: Researchers deemed the diversity estimates from one million T cells underestimates. TCR beta diversity, measured per million T cells, fell in a roughly linear way with age.

The CDR3 runs 15 residues. Germline V gene data show CDR1 as KGHSH and CDR2 as LQKENI. The J segment lost 2 bases and the V segment lost 3 bases, leaving 3 bases of the junction unmatched. This sample was shared with a second study, whose subject was T cells of mothers and their children.

The genes are TRBV18 and TRBJ2-7; 11 nucleotides align to TRBD2. The sequencing sample was made of blood. The receptor was isolated from a boy between 5 and 17 years old in good health. CDR3 sequence reads: CASSPTGLAAYEQYF. The CDR3 bases are TGTGCCAGCTCACCGACGGGACTAGCGGCCTACGAGCAGTACTTC.